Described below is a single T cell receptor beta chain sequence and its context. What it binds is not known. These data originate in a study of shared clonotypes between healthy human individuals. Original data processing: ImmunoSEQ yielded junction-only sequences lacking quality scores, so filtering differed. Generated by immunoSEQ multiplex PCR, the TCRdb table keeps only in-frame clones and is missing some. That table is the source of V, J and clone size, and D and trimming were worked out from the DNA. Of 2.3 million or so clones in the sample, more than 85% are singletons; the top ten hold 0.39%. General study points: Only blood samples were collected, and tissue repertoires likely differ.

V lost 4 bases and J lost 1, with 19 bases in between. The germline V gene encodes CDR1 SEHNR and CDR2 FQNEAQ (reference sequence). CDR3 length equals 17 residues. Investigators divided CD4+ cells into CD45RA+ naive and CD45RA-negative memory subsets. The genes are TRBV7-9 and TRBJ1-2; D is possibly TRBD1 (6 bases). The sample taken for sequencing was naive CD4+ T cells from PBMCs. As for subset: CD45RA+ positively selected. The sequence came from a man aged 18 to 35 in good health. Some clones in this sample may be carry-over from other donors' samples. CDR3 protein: CASSSTTGSSINYGYTF. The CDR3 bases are TGTGCCAGCAGCTCGACTACAGGGAGTTCCATTAACTATGGCTACACCTTC.